The present TCR beta chain was sequenced within a study of patients with pleural tuberculosis. TCRdb fed the reads into MiXCR, producing one record per CDR3 protein. This table has 25,000 to 30,000 distinct CDR3 sequences, over 15% appearing once. Germline V gives CDR1 GTSNPN, CDR2 SVGIG (reference sequence). The junction had 1 base not matched to a gene; V was cut back by 5 bases and J by 9 bases. The CDR3 is made up of 10 amino acids. This clonotype was counted at least ten times. The chain is built from TRBV30 and TRBJ2-1, with 7 bases that match TRBD1. The clonotype comes from a human donor with pleural tuberculosis. Sequencing input: peripheral blood. The CDR3 loop reads CAWDRVEQFF. The DNA for the CDR3 is TGTGCCTGGGACAGGGTTGAGCAGTTCTTC.